This TCR beta chain was recorded in a study of cytomegalovirus exposure and HLA in healthy donors. General study findings and limits: Within a later analysis, the majority of CMV-associated TCR beta chains appeared HLA-restricted.

With regard to this clone: Its antigen remains unknown.

The CDR3 has 16 amino acids. Per the germline V gene, CDR1 is SGHNT and CDR2 is YYREEE (reference sequence). Trimming took 0 bases from V and 6 from J; bases not matched to a gene: 8. The PCR contained 60 Vbeta and 13 Jbeta primers. Measured with immunoSEQ multiplex PCR; TCRdb has only the in-frame clones, and not every one. The data contain about 86,000 clones, 70% to 80% of them seen just once; the ten biggest clones take up roughly 14%. The V gene is TRBV5-4, the J gene TRBJ2-3; 9 positions agree with TRBD2. This receptor was taken from a woman in her forties in good health and CMV-seropositive. Material for sequencing was PBMCs. The DNA of the CDR3 is TGTGCCAGCAGCTTGGACGCGGGGGGGGTTCTGGATACGCAGTATTTT. It codes for CASSLDAGGVLDTQYF.